This T cell receptor beta chain was captured in a study of T-cell memory formation after mild COVID-19. Study outcomes and limitations: The pre-infection memory compartment contained some responding clones, suggesting cross-reactive memory joined. Clones that contracted from day 15 to 85 were balanced CD4/CD8, while later expanders leaned CD4+.

TCRdb reprocessed the 5' RACE reads with MiXCR, giving one entry per CDR3 protein. The sample lists about 240,000 distinct CDR3 sequences, 8% to 9.5% occurring once. The V end was cut by 4 bases, the J end by 4 bases, with 10 bases between. The germline V gene encodes CDR1 SNHLY and CDR2 FYNNEI. The CDR3 spans 13 residues. There are many counts of this clonotype. Its antigen remains unidentified. The gene calls are TRBV2 and TRBJ1-1; D is possibly TRBD1 (6 bases). Specimen: PBMCs or a T cell subset sorted from them (not recorded which). This TCR was sampled from a young man who had mild COVID-19 (a few samples of this study predate the infection). Cell type and time point are not known. CDR3 region: CASSVGAGTEAFF. In DNA, the CDR3 is TGTGCCAGCAGTGTGGGGGCGGGCACTGAAGCTTTCTTT.